The clone carrying this T cell receptor beta chain was recorded many times. No antigen is known for it. The record originates from a study of T-cell reconstitution after alpha-beta-depleted transplantation in children. TCRbeta library preparation incorporated unique molecular identifiers. TCRdb reprocessed the PCR reads via MiXCR and lists one record per CDR3 protein. The table shows 190,000 or so distinct CDR3 sequences, with 6.3% occurring only once. Findings and caveats of the study: The main origin of T-cell counts and diversity one year after transplant was newly produced T cells.

V trimming: 5 bases; J trimming: 4 bases; junction bases outside the gene matches: 9. The CDR3 has 16 amino acids. Germline CDR1 MDHEN, CDR2 SYDVKM. The V call is TRBV28, the J call TRBJ1-3, with 9 positions matching TRBD1. The receptor was isolated from a girl in the first two years of life with combined immunodeficiency, due to receive a stem cell transplant. The specimen was PBMCs, collected before TCRalphabeta/CD19-depleted stem cell transplant. CDR3 nucleotides: TGTGCCAGCAGTCAATCAACAGGGGGCGTAGGAAACACCATATATTTT. It yields the protein CASSQSTGGVGNTIYF.